A single sample gave rise to the 27 T cell receptor beta chains below, sequenced in a study of blood T cell repertoires in COVID-19. Sequenced by immunoSEQ multiplex PCR; TCRdb stores in-frame clones only, minus some. There are about 230,000 clones in the sample; roughly 84% occur only once, and 15% to 20% lies in the top ten. Sequenced sample: peripheral blood. The receptors derive from a woman of 80 years or more with active or convalescent COVID-19.

This chain connects TRBV28 to TRBJ1-2; TRBD1 might be the D (5 bases). The CDR3 extends over 16 amino acids. The germline V gene encodes CDR1 MDHEN and CDR2 SYDVKM. V lost 2 bases and J 6 bases, leaving 19 bases between the germline ends. The CDR3 spells CASSLRNFGGWDGYTF. The DNA of the CDR3 is TGTGCCAGCAGTTTAAGAAACTTCGGGGGGTGGGATGGCTACACCTTC.

This clone appeared a few times. The J gene is TRBJ2-5, the V gene TRBV24-1; maybe TRBD2 (6 bases). The CDR3 totals 15 residues. Trimming left V 3 bases short and J 4 bases short, with 14 bases between. The germline V gene has CDR1 KGHDR and CDR2 SFDVKD. The CDR3 DNA reads as TGTGCCACCAGTGATCCCCGGCGGGGAGGAGAGACCCAGTACTTC. This gives the protein CATSDPRRGGETQYF.

The chain joins TRBV9 to TRBJ2-7; D is unresolved. Germline V lookup: CDR1 SGDLS, CDR2 YYNGEE. Trimming left V 4 bases short and J 6 bases short, with 17 bases between. The CDR3 has 14 residues. Written as DNA, the CDR3 is TGTGCCAGCAGCCCCAGCTCCCTAGGTCGCGAGCAGTACTTC. Protein: CASSPSSLGREQYF.

The chain couples TRBV28 to TRBJ2-3; 7 positions agree with TRBD1. CDR1 is MDHEN, CDR2 SYDVKM, per germline. The CDR3 contains 17 residues. With V trimmed by 0 bases and J by 1 base, 7 bases remained unmatched. The CDR3 DNA is TGTGCCAGCAGTTTATGGGCGACAGGGTCTGGCACAGATACGCAGTATTTT. It is translated as CASSLWATGSGTDTQYF. Using reference TRBV28 and TRBJ2-3 for the parts outside the CDR3, the full variable domain is DVKVTQSSRYLVKRTGEKVFLECVQDMDHENMFWYRQDPGLGLRLIYFSYDVKMKEKGDIPEGYSVSREKKERFSLILESASTNQTSMYLCASSLWATGSGTDTQYFGPGTRLTVL.

CDR3 amino acids: CASSTPGLALDTQYF. For the CDR3, the DNA is TGTGCCAGCAGTACCCCGGGACTAGCGTTGGATACGCAGTATTTT. This chain connects TRBV6-5 to TRBJ2-3; the match to TRBD2 covers 10 bases. After removal of 5 bases from V and 6 bases from J, the junction contained 8 bases not matched to a gene. The CDR3 has 15 residues. In germline, CDR1 is MNHEY, CDR2 SVGAGI.

The count of this clone is one. This chain links TRBV6-2 or TRBV6-3 with TRBJ2-7; D unresolved. V was cut by 0 bases and J by 7 bases, with 10 bases left in between. The CDR3 is made up of 13 amino acids. Germline-derived CDR1 and CDR2 are MNHEY and SVGEGT. The DNA of the CDR3 is TGTGCCAGCAGTTACTCTTCCATTCAAGAGCAGTACTTC. Translated: CASSYSSIQEQYF.

This clone was seen a few times. The chain carries TRBV27 and TRBJ1-5; the D is unclear. This CDR3 region has 13 residues. The germline V gene has CDR1 MNHEY and CDR2 SMNVEV (reference sequence). Trimming cost V 3 bases and J 6 bases, with 9 bases left between them. CDR3 nucleotides: TGTGCCAGCAGTTTGGGGAGGGCTCAGCCCCAGCATTTT. Its protein product is CASSLGRAQPQHF.

The chain recombines TRBV20-1 with TRBJ1-2; a weak D match, TRBD1 (6 bases). Germline V gives CDR1 DFQATT, CDR2 SNEGSKA (reference sequence). Trimming took off 6 bases at V and 8 bases at J, with 13 bases between the two ends. This CDR3 has 11 amino acids. CDR3 DNA sequence: TGCAGTGCGCGCACCCAGGGGGGCTACACCTTC. Its protein product is CSARTQGGYTF.

The rearrangement uses TRBV6-2 or TRBV6-3 and TRBJ2-7; D is perhaps TRBD2 (5 bases). The CDR3 has 15 amino acids. Germline-derived CDR1 and CDR2 are MNHEY and SVGEGT. Trimming took off 2 bases at V and 1 base at J, with 12 bases between the two ends. The CDR3 coding sequence is TGTGCCAGCAGTTACCGGGCTAGCTGGTCCTACGAGCAGTACTTC. Residues: CASSYRASWSYEQYF.

CDR3 coding DNA: TGCGCCAGCAGCCAGCTTATAACTAGCGGGACTTTCCCTTCTAACAATGAGCAGTTCTTC. It translates to CASSQLITSGTFPSNNEQFF. The genes are TRBV4-1 and TRBJ2-1; 10 nucleotides match TRBD2. Germline V gene lookup returns CDR1 MGHRA and CDR2 YSYEKL. The CDR3 is 20 amino acids. Losses at the gene ends were 3 bases for V and 5 bases for J; bases not matched to a gene: 19.

The genes are TRBV5-1 and TRBJ1-5, with D uncertain. Per germline, CDR1 SGHRS and CDR2 YFSETQ. The CDR3 runs 14 residues. V shed 2 bases and J shed 5 bases, with 11 bases lying between them. CDR3 loop: CASSFVGGDQPQHF. The CDR3 DNA follows: TGCGCCAGCAGCTTTGTTGGCGGCGATCAGCCCCAGCATTTT.

The rearrangement uses TRBV28 and TRBJ2-3; possibly TRBD2 for D (7 bases). There are 17 residues in the CDR3. The V and J ends lost 3 bases and 2 bases respectively, with 18 bases between them. Germline V gene lookup returns CDR1 MDHEN and CDR2 SYDVKM. The CDR3 bases are TGTGCCAGCAGTTTTTCCGAGGGGGGGGTTCACACAGATACGCAGTATTTT. Translation: CASSFSEGGVHTDTQYF.

The rearrangement links TRBV18 to TRBJ2-5, with 7 positions matching TRBD1. V trimming: 3 bases; J trimming: 2 bases; junction bases outside the gene matches: 3. CDR3 length: 14 amino acids. Germline CDR1 and CDR2: KGHSH and LQKENI. CDR3 loop: CASSPLGQQETQYF. The CDR3 DNA reads TGTGCCAGCTCACCCCTGGGACAGCAAGAGACCCAGTACTTC.

J is TRBJ2-1 and V is TRBV9; weak D call: TRBD2 (6 bases). Germline V gene lookup returns CDR1 SGDLS and CDR2 YYNGEE. The V end lost 4 bases, the J end lost 8 bases, and 19 bases lay between the germline ends. This CDR3 comprises 15 residues. The CDR3 DNA reads TGTGCCAGCAGCCCCCCCCGAGGAGGGCGCGATGAGCAGTTCTTC. This sequence encodes CASSPPRGGRDEQFF.

This rearrangement joins TRBV24-1 to TRBJ2-3; D gene ambiguous. The CDR3 is made up of 13 amino acids. With 3 bases removed from V and 0 bases from J, the gap between germline ends came to 3 bases. Looked up from germline, CDR1 is KGHDR and CDR2 is SFDVKD. The CDR3 loop reads CATSDRSTDTQYF. The CDR3 DNA sequence: TGTGCCACCAGTGATCGGAGCACAGATACGCAGTATTTT.

The chain recombines TRBV3-1 (or the pseudogene TRBV3-2) with TRBJ2-7, with D possibly TRBD2 on 6 matching bases. The CDR3 sequence is 17 residues long. Trimming removed 0 bases from V and 0 bases from J, with 15 bases in between. The germline gives CDR1 LGHDT, CDR2 YNNKEL (reference sequence). The CDR3 protein is CASSQDWLRDSSYEQYF. CDR3 nucleotide sequence: TGTGCCAGCAGCCAAGACTGGCTCCGGGACTCCTCCTACGAGCAGTACTTC.

The genes are TRBV28 and TRBJ1-5; D is ambiguous. CDR3 length: 15 residues. Germline V gene data show CDR1 as MDHEN and CDR2 as SYDVKM. The germline V and J ends were trimmed by 7 bases and 4 bases, with 17 bases remaining between them. Written as DNA, the CDR3 is TGTGCCAGCACCTCCTCTGACCCGGGGAATCAGCCCCAGCATTTT. Translation gives CASTSSDPGNQPQHF. Full variable domain (outside the CDR3, taken from reference TRBV28 and TRBJ1-5): DVKVTQSSRYLVKRTGEKVFLECVQDMDHENMFWYRQDPGLGLRLIYFSYDVKMKEKGDIPEGYSVSREKKERFSLILESASTNQTSMYLCASTSSDPGNQPQHFGDGTRLSIL.

This clone was recorded only once. The V gene is TRBV24-1, the J gene TRBJ2-7, with D perhaps TRBD2 (6 bases). Germline lookup yields CDR1 KGHDR and CDR2 SFDVKD. Trimming cost V 1 base and J 1 base, with 10 bases left between them. The CDR3 extends over 15 amino acids. This CDR3 is CATSDFRLVSYEQYF. For the CDR3, the DNA is TGTGCCACCAGTGATTTCAGACTAGTTTCCTACGAGCAGTACTTC.

This sequence joins TRBV6-2 or TRBV6-3 and TRBJ1-5; D possibly corresponds to TRBD1 (5 bases). V was trimmed by 5 bases and J by 1 base, leaving 15 bases between them. The CDR3 runs 16 residues. The V gene's germline CDR1 is MNHEY and CDR2 SVGEGT. The DNA of the CDR3 is TGTGCCAGCAGTCCCCAGGTAGGGGTCAGCAATCAGCCCCAGCATTTT. Its protein product is CASSPQVGVSNQPQHF.

On this clone itself: This CDR3 is also generated by other DNA sequences in the sample. The chain links TRBV19 to TRBJ2-2; TRBD1 agrees at 11 bases. The length of the CDR3 is 16 residues. Germline V lookup: CDR1 LNHDA, CDR2 SQIVND (reference sequence). V was clipped by 4 bases and J by 5 bases; unmatched bases: 6. The CDR3 protein is CASSTTGTGGTGELFF. CDR3 DNA: TGTGCCAGTAGTACCACCGGGACAGGGGGTACCGGGGAGCTGTTTTTT.

The chain recombines TRBV2 with TRBJ1-2; D not certain. The CDR3 contains 14 residues. CDR1 is SNHLY, CDR2 FYNNEI, per germline. Trimming left V 2 bases short and J 8 bases short, with 15 bases between. The CDR3 DNA reads as TGTGCCAGCAGTGAATTAGGAGGGTTAGGCGGCTACACCTTC. Protein product: CASSELGGLGGYTF.

This sequence joins TRBV7-9 and TRBJ2-2, with D perhaps TRBD2 (5 bases). CDR1 and CDR2 from the germline V gene are SEHNR and FQNEAQ (reference sequence). V was pared by 8 bases and J by 2 bases, with 12 bases between. This CDR3 comprises 14 residues. CDR3 sequence: CASGLAPNTGELFF. DNA for the CDR3: TGTGCCAGCGGTCTAGCCCCCAACACCGGGGAGCTGTTTTTT.

The chain couples TRBV28 to TRBJ2-1; 7 bases map to TRBD2. The trim removed 6 bases at V and 2 bases at J, leaving 4 bases unmatched. The CDR3 sequence is 14 residues long. From germline, CDR1 is MDHEN and CDR2 SYDVKM. The CDR3 bases are TGTGCCAGCAGGGAACTAGCGCCCTACAATGAGCAGTTCTTC. Protein sequence: CASRELAPYNEQFF.

The J gene is TRBJ2-1, the V gene TRBV9, with D maybe TRBD1 (6 bases). Germline lookup yields CDR1 SGDLS and CDR2 YYNGEE. The CDR3 spans 16 residues. Deletions cut 1 base from V and 2 bases from J, with 13 bases between. The CDR3 reads CASSVQSGHPYNEQFF. DNA of the CDR3: TGTGCCAGCAGCGTACAATCGGGACACCCCTACAATGAGCAGTTCTTC.

V and J are TRBV6-5 and TRBJ1-2; 7 bases map to TRBD1. V lost 6 bases to trimming and J lost 4 bases; unmatched junction nucleotides: 5. Germline V lookup: CDR1 MNHEY, CDR2 SVGAGI. The CDR3 covers 13 residues. The CDR3 coding sequence is TGTGCCAGCAGAACCGGGACAGTCTATGGCTACACCTTC. Its protein product is CASRTGTVYGYTF.

The gene calls are TRBV3-1 (or the pseudogene TRBV3-2) and TRBJ1-5; 8 bases map to TRBD1. J gave up 3 bases and V 4 bases, and 14 bases lay outside the gene matches. The germline CDR1 and CDR2 sequences are LGHDT and YNNKEL (reference sequence). The CDR3 totals 18 residues. CDR3 sequence: CASSPIQGGTGHNQPQHF. In DNA, the CDR3 is TGTGCCAGCAGCCCCATCCAGGGGGGGACAGGACACAATCAGCCCCAGCATTTT.

This chain connects TRBV5-4 to TRBJ2-5; TRBD1 might be the D (6 bases). The germline V gene encodes CDR1 SGHNT and CDR2 YYREEE (reference sequence). The length of the CDR3 is 15 residues. V was pared by 0 bases and J by 1 base, with 10 bases between. For the CDR3, the DNA is TGTGCCAGCAGCTTGGGGGGACAACCCCAAGAGACCCAGTACTTC. This encodes CASSLGGQPQETQYF.